The rows below give T cell receptor beta chains drawn from one sample of a study of T-cell memory formation after mild COVID-19. Each CDR3 protein gets one entry after TCRdb re-called the 5' RACE reads with MiXCR. The data hold approximately 340,000 distinct CDR3 sequences, with more than 15% observed a single time. The material sequenced was PBMCs or a T cell subset sorted from them (not recorded which). The origin of the receptors is a man aged 18 to 30 who had mild COVID-19 (a few samples of this study predate the infection). Cell type and time point are not known. The CDR3 runs from the conserved cysteine through the conserved F or W. D genes are given only for firm matches. The size of a clone is reported for some rows only, either as once, few or many, or as a class for expanded clones.

J: TRBJ1-2; D: .; size: .; V: TRBV27; length: 13; DNA: TGTGCCAGCAGTTGGACAGCCGACTATGGCTACACCTTC; CDR3: CASSWTADYGYTF
J: TRBJ1-5; D: .; size: .; V: TRBV15; length: 15; DNA: TGTGCCACCAGCAGAGATGTGCAGAAGAATCAGCCCCAGCATTTT; CDR3: CATSRDVQKNQPQHF
J: TRBJ1-2; D: .; size: .; V: TRBV28; length: 15; DNA: TGTGCCAGCAGTTTTTACAGGTCCTCTAACTATGGCTACACCTTC; CDR3: CASSFYRSSNYGYTF
J: TRBJ2-1; D: .; size: .; V: TRBV6-6; length: 18; DNA: TGTGCCAGCAGTCCCACCCTGGGGATGGGCAGCGGTTGGAATGAGCAGTTCTTC; CDR3: CASSPTLGMGSGWNEQFF
J: TRBJ1-1; D: TRBD1; size: .; V: TRBV5-1; length: 15; DNA: TGCGCCAGCAGCTCCCCGGGACAGGTCAACACTGAAGCTTTCTTT; CDR3: CASSSPGQVNTEAFF
J: TRBJ1-1; D: .; size: few; V: TRBV6-2/TRBV6-3; length: 12; DNA: TGTGCCAGCAGTTACCCTTATATTGAAGCTTTCTTT; CDR3: CASSYPYIEAFF
J: TRBJ2-7; D: TRBD1; size: .; V: TRBV3-1; length: 16; DNA: TGTGCCAGCAGCCCACCCACCGGGACAGGGAACTACGAGCAGTACTTC; CDR3: CASSPPTGTGNYEQYF
J: TRBJ2-7; D: .; size: .; V: TRBV5-1; length: 13; DNA: TGCGCCAGCAGCTTGCAGGACTCCTACGAGCAGTACTTC; CDR3: CASSLQDSYEQYF
J: TRBJ2-1; D: TRBD1; size: .; V: TRBV7-8; length: 16; DNA: TGTGCCAGCAGCTTAGATATTAGGGGGCGCGGGAATGAGCAGTTCTTC; CDR3: CASSLDIRGRGNEQFF
J: TRBJ2-1; D: .; size: few; V: TRBV28; length: 16; DNA: TGTGCCAGCACCTCGAAGGTGGGGACAAGATACAATGAGCAGTTCTTC; CDR3: CASTSKVGTRYNEQFF
J: TRBJ2-2; D: .; size: .; V: TRBV10-3; length: 15; DNA: TGTGCCATCAGGACGGCGGGGACGAACACCGGGGAGCTGTTTTTT; CDR3: CAIRTAGTNTGELFF
J: TRBJ2-7; D: .; size: few; V: TRBV7-2; length: 13; DNA: TGTGCCAGTACCACGGGACGGTCCTACGAGCAGTACTTC; CDR3: CASTTGRSYEQYF
J: TRBJ1-2; D: .; size: .; V: TRBV7-9; length: 16; DNA: TGTGCCAGCAGCCTCCCCGGGGGGATCGGGAGGAATGGCTACACCTTC; CDR3: CASSLPGGIGRNGYTF
J: TRBJ2-5; D: TRBD1; size: few; V: TRBV12-3/TRBV12-4; length: 15; DNA: TGTGCCAGCAGTTTCGGGACAGGGACCCAAGAGACCCAGTACTTC; CDR3: CASSFGTGTQETQYF
J: TRBJ1-1; D: .; size: many; V: TRBV7-2; length: 13; DNA: TGTGCCAGCAGCCGACGGGACACCTTTGAAGCTTTCTTT; CDR3: CASSRRDTFEAFF
J: TRBJ1-4; D: .; size: .; V: TRBV29-1; length: 12; DNA: TGCAGCGTTGGGAGGGGAAGTGAAAAACTGTTTTTT; CDR3: CSVGRGSEKLFF
J: TRBJ1-1; D: .; size: .; V: TRBV7-9; length: 14; DNA: TGTGCCAGCAGCTTAGAGTTTAGAGACACTGAAGCTTTCTTT; CDR3: CASSLEFRDTEAFF
J: TRBJ2-6; D: TRBD1; size: .; V: TRBV6-5; length: 16; DNA: TGTGCCAGCAGTACGGACAGGGTCCCTGGGGCCAACGTCCTGACTTTC; CDR3: CASSTDRVPGANVLTF
J: TRBJ2-7; D: TRBD1; size: .; V: TRBV18; length: 16; DNA: TGTGCCAGCTCACCACCCGGGACAGGGGGCTCGTACGAGCAGTACTTC; CDR3: CASSPPGTGGSYEQYF
J: TRBJ2-7; D: .; size: few; V: TRBV20-1; length: 14; DNA: TGCAGTGCTAGAGCGACAGGATCAACCTACGAGCAGTACTTC; CDR3: CSARATGSTYEQYF
J: TRBJ2-2; D: .; size: .; V: TRBV29-1; length: 13; DNA: TGCAGCGTGAGACACACGAACACCGGGGAGCTGTTTTTT; CDR3: CSVRHTNTGELFF
J: TRBJ1-1; D: .; size: .; V: TRBV27; length: 15; DNA: TGTGCCAGCAGGTTAAACAGGGTCCGCCACACTGAAGCTTTCTTT; CDR3: CASRLNRVRHTEAFF
J: TRBJ1-5; D: TRBD1; size: .; V: TRBV5-1; length: 14; DNA: TGCGCCAGCAGCGCCGGACAGGGAAATCAGCCCCAGCATTTT; CDR3: CASSAGQGNQPQHF
J: TRBJ2-5; D: .; size: .; V: TRBV30; length: 12; DNA: TGTGCCTGGTCGGGGTACTCGGAGACCCAGTACTTC; CDR3: CAWSGYSETQYF
J: TRBJ1-5; D: .; size: few; V: TRBV29-1; length: 12; DNA: TGCAGCGTGCTCGGAGCCGCGGGGCCCCAGCATTTT; CDR3: CSVLGAAGPQHF
J: TRBJ1-2; D: .; size: .; V: TRBV12-3/TRBV12-4; length: 13; DNA: TGTGCCAGCAGTTGGGGGGCGCCGGATGGCTACACCTTC; CDR3: CASSWGAPDGYTF
J: TRBJ1-2; D: TRBD1; size: .; V: TRBV7-6; length: 18; DNA: TGTGCCAGCAGACGCCTTGACAGGGGGCGCGAAGGGAACTATGGCTACACCTTC; CDR3: CASRRLDRGREGNYGYTF
J: TRBJ2-2; D: TRBD1; size: .; V: TRBV5-1; length: 15; DNA: TGCGCCAGCAGCCGGGGGACAGGGGACACCGGGGAGCTGTTTTTT; CDR3: CASSRGTGDTGELFF
J: TRBJ2-7; D: TRBD1; size: .; V: TRBV6-5; length: 13; DNA: TGTGCCAGCAGCCTACAGGGGGGAGGCGAGCAGTACTTC; CDR3: CASSLQGGGEQYF
J: TRBJ2-7; D: .; size: few; V: TRBV7-2; length: 18; DNA: TGTGCCAGCAGCGTAGACATAATCCGGGACTTCCTTCGCTACGAGCAGTACTTC; CDR3: CASSVDIIRDFLRYEQYF
J: TRBJ2-1; D: TRBD1; size: .; V: TRBV19; length: 17; DNA: TGTGCCAGTAGTATGGCCGGCACGGGACAGACGTACAATGAGCAGTTCTTC; CDR3: CASSMAGTGQTYNEQFF
J: TRBJ1-1; D: TRBD1; size: .; V: TRBV4-3; length: 14; DNA: TGCGCCAGCAGCCAAGAATTACGTGACAGGGCAGCTTTCTTT; CDR3: CASSQELRDRAAFF
J: TRBJ2-5; D: TRBD1; size: few; V: TRBV5-1; length: 16; DNA: TGCGCCAGCAGCGGAAGACAGGGCCCCTACCAAGAGACCCAGTACTTC; CDR3: CASSGRQGPYQETQYF
J: TRBJ2-3; D: TRBD2; size: many; V: TRBV12-3/TRBV12-4; length: 14; DNA: TGTGCCAGCAGTGGGACTACCCACACAGATACGCAGTATTTT; CDR3: CASSGTTHTDTQYF
J: TRBJ2-3; D: .; size: .; V: TRBV15; length: 13; DNA: TGTGCCACCAGCGACCGGGACGCAGATACGCAGTATTTT; CDR3: CATSDRDADTQYF
J: TRBJ1-6; D: TRBD1; size: .; V: TRBV2; length: 17; DNA: TGTGCCAGCAGTACCAGATCCGGGACAGGTCCTTATTCACCCCTCCACTTT; CDR3: CASSTRSGTGPYSPLHF
J: TRBJ1-1; D: .; size: .; V: TRBV5-6; length: 16; DNA: TGTGCCAGCAGCTTGACAGGGACTAACTTGAACACTGAAGCTTTCTTT; CDR3: CASSLTGTNLNTEAFF
J: TRBJ2-5; D: TRBD1; size: .; V: TRBV7-9; length: 13; DNA: TGTGCCAGCAGCGAGACAGGGACGGAGACCCAGTACTTC; CDR3: CASSETGTETQYF
J: TRBJ2-4; D: TRBD1; size: .; V: TRBV11-3; length: 16; DNA: TGTGCCAGCAGCCCGGGGACAGGGGAGTCCCAAAACATTCAGTACTTC; CDR3: CASSPGTGESQNIQYF
J: TRBJ1-2; D: TRBD1; size: .; V: TRBV15; length: 17; DNA: TGTGCCACCAGCCGGAAAAAGGGACAGGGTACCTCTTTGGGCTACACCTTC; CDR3: CATSRKKGQGTSLGYTF
J: TRBJ1-1; D: .; size: .; V: TRBV5-5; length: 11; DNA: TGTGCCAGCAGCGGATGGGTTGAAGCTTTCTTT; CDR3: CASSGWVEAFF
J: TRBJ2-1; D: .; size: few; V: TRBV5-1; length: 15; DNA: TGCGCCAGCACTGGCGGGCAGGTCTCCTACAATGAGCAGTTCTTC; CDR3: CASTGGQVSYNEQFF
J: TRBJ1-6; D: .; size: few; V: TRBV3-1; length: 14; DNA: TGTGCCAGCAGTACACAATCCTATAATTCACCCCTCCACTTT; CDR3: CASSTQSYNSPLHF
J: TRBJ2-3; D: TRBD2; size: .; V: TRBV5-6; length: 16; DNA: TGTGCCAGCAGCCCGGGGACTAGCGGTCTTCGGGATACGCAGTATTTT; CDR3: CASSPGTSGLRDTQYF
J: TRBJ2-5; D: .; size: .; V: TRBV4-3; length: 16; DNA: TGCGCCAGCAGCCAAGATTGGGGGGGCTCTTCAGAGACCCAGTACTTC; CDR3: CASSQDWGGSSETQYF
J: TRBJ2-7; D: .; size: few; V: TRBV12-5; length: 12; DNA: TGTGCTAGTGGTGGCCTCGTCTACGAGCAGTACTTC; CDR3: CASGGLVYEQYF
J: TRBJ2-6; D: .; size: few; V: TRBV18; length: 14; DNA: TGTGCCAGCTCACCGATGGCTGGGGCCAACGTCCTGACTTTC; CDR3: CASSPMAGANVLTF
J: TRBJ2-3; D: .; size: few; V: TRBV15; length: 14; DNA: TGTGCCACCAGCAGAGATCTCTACACAGATACGCAGTATTTT; CDR3: CATSRDLYTDTQYF
J: TRBJ1-5; D: TRBD1; size: few; V: TRBV2; length: 12; DNA: TGTGCCAGCAGGGAGAACAGGGGTGAGAATCATTTT; CDR3: CASRENRGENHF
J: TRBJ1-2; D: TRBD1; size: few; V: TRBV4-3; length: 15; DNA: TGCGCCAGCAGCCCCAGAGCGGGACAGGGTTATGGCTACACCTTC; CDR3: CASSPRAGQGYGYTF
J: TRBJ1-1; D: .; size: many; V: TRBV6-6; length: 14; DNA: TGTGCCAGCAGCCGAAAGCCCTACAGCACTGAAGCTTTCTTT; CDR3: CASSRKPYSTEAFF
J: TRBJ2-2; D: TRBD2; size: .; V: TRBV9; length: 17; DNA: TGTGCCAGCAGCGTAGCTCGCGGGGGGGCGATCACCGGGGAGCTGTTTTTT; CDR3: CASSVARGGAITGELFF